Presented here are 22 T cell receptor beta chains from one specimen sequenced in a study of cytomegalovirus exposure and HLA in healthy donors. The PCR made use of 60 Vbeta and 13 Jbeta primers. Assay: immunoSEQ multiplex PCR; the TCRdb copy retains only in-frame clones and omits some. Among over 90,000 clones, roughly 79% were seen once, and the ten largest hold around 3.1%. Input material: PBMCs. Receptor source: a female donor in good health and CMV-seropositive.

The chain employs TRBV7-9 and TRBJ1-1; no firm D call. V shed 2 bases and J shed 0 bases, with 16 bases lying between them. CDR1 SEHNR and CDR2 FQNEAQ come from the germline V gene (reference sequence). The length of the CDR3 is 17 residues. CDR3 region: CASSLPPWSRMNTEAFF. The CDR3 nucleotides are TGTGCCAGCAGCTTACCGCCTTGGAGTCGGATGAACACTGAAGCTTTCTTT. Full variable domain (rest looked up from reference TRBV7-9 and TRBJ1-1): DTGVSQNPRHKITKRGQNVTFRCDPISEHNRLYWYRQTLGQGPEFLTYFQNEAQLEKSRLLSDRFSAERPKGSFSTLEIQRTEQGDSAMYLCASSLPPWSRMNTEAFFGQGTRLTVV.

The chain uses TRBV28 and TRBJ2-5; D is ambiguous. The V gene lost 4 bases and the J gene lost 4 bases, with 10 bases spanning the gap. The germline V gene has CDR1 MDHEN and CDR2 SYDVKM. The CDR3 totals 13 residues. The CDR3 loop is CASSSVPGETQYF. DNA for the CDR3: TGTGCCAGCAGTTCGGTCCCGGGAGAGACCCAGTACTTC.

CDR3 sequence reads: CASSRYRVRTYEQYF. The CDR3 DNA follows: TGTGCCAGCAGCCGTTACCGGGTTCGAACCTACGAGCAGTACTTC. V is TRBV28 and J is TRBJ2-7; D not resolved. Trimming took off 6 bases at V and 2 bases at J, with 17 bases between the two ends. This CDR3 is 15 amino acids long. From germline, CDR1 is MDHEN and CDR2 SYDVKM. The variable domain in full, with the rest retrieved from reference TRBV28 and TRBJ2-7, is DVKVTQSSRYLVKRTGEKVFLECVQDMDHENMFWYRQDPGLGLRLIYFSYDVKMKEKGDIPEGYSVSREKKERFSLILESASTNQTSMYLCASSRYRVRTYEQYFGPGTRLTVT.

J is TRBJ2-2 and V is TRBV4-1; 10 bases fit TRBD1. This CDR3 is 16 amino acids long. The V gene end was trimmed by 0 bases and the J gene end by 9 bases; junction bases not matched to a gene: 7. Germline V gene lookup returns CDR1 MGHRA and CDR2 YSYEKL. In DNA form, the CDR3 reads TGCGCCAGCAGCCAAGATCTTGGGACAGGGGCACGGGAGCTGTTTTTT. This codes for CASSQDLGTGARELFF.

Only one count was recorded for this clone. The junction shows a germline mismatch at one end, possibly a read error. Other DNA variants within this sample encode the same CDR3. This chain joins TRBV7-2 and TRBJ2-1; 11 bases line up with TRBD2. Germline assignment: CDR1 SGHTA and CDR2 FQGNSA. This CDR3 has 13 residues. In DNA, the CDR3 is TGTGCCAGCAGCCTAGCGGGAGGAAATGAGCAGTTCTTC. Protein sequence: CASSLAGGNEQFF.

The chain carries TRBV7-2 and TRBJ1-1; 10 bases match TRBD1. Germline V gene lookup returns CDR1 SGHTA and CDR2 FQGNSA. V shed 3 bases, J shed 4 bases, and the junction held 2 bases outside the gene matches. The CDR3 totals 14 residues. CDR3 sequence (DNA): TGTGCCAGCAGCTTTTGGACAGGGGGCACTGAAGCTTTCTTT. This sequence encodes CASSFWTGGTEAFF.

V usage is TRBV9 and J usage is TRBJ2-2; 7 nucleotides match TRBD2. With V trimmed by 0 bases and J by 4 bases, 6 bases remained unmatched. Germline V CDR1 and CDR2: SGDLS, YYNGEE. This CDR3 has 16 amino acids. CDR3 region: CASSVVDGGITGELFF. The DNA of the CDR3 is TGTGCCAGCAGCGTAGTGGACGGGGGGATCACCGGGGAGCTGTTTTTT.

The rearrangement links TRBV19 to TRBJ1-4; D is uncertain. This CDR3 is built from 13 residues. Germline V gene lookup returns CDR1 LNHDA and CDR2 SQIVND (reference sequence). V shed 4 bases and J shed 5 bases, with 8 bases lying between them. CDR3: CASSTRVNEKLFF. CDR3 coding DNA: TGTGCCAGTAGTACGAGGGTGAATGAAAAACTGTTTTTT.

This clone was counted a few times. The J gene is TRBJ1-1, the V gene TRBV6-5; D might be TRBD1 (6 bases). CDR3 size: 13 residues. Germline assignment: CDR1 MNHEY and CDR2 SVGAGI. Trimming cost V 2 bases and J 10 bases, with 14 bases left between them. CDR3 sequence reads: CASSYGGHGGAFF. The CDR3 DNA reads TGTGCCAGCAGTTACGGGGGACACGGCGGAGCTTTCTTT.

V and J are TRBV2 and TRBJ1-2, with 10 bases identical to TRBD1. Germline V gene sequence: CDR1 SNHLY, CDR2 FYNNEI. With V trimmed by 6 bases and J by 4 bases, 5 bases remained unmatched. The CDR3 length is 14 residues. Here the CDR3 reads CASRDRGKVYGYTF. For the CDR3, the DNA is TGTGCCAGCAGGGACAGGGGGAAGGTCTATGGCTACACCTTC.

V and J are TRBV6-5 and TRBJ2-1; TRBD1 matches 7 bases. V gave up 4 bases and J gave up 1 base; unmatched junction bases: 4. This CDR3 spans 15 amino acids. CDR1 is MNHEY and CDR2 is SVGAGI in the germline V gene. This CDR3 is CASSLGTESYNEQFF. As DNA, the CDR3 is TGTGCCAGCAGTTTAGGGACAGAGTCCTACAATGAGCAGTTCTTC.

The rearrangement links TRBV30 to TRBJ1-5; D not resolved. CDR3 length: 13 amino acids. Germline loops: CDR1 GTSNPN, CDR2 SVGIG (reference sequence). V was cut by 1 base and J by 2 bases, with 6 bases left in between. The DNA for the CDR3 is TGTGCCTGGAGTGGGCAGGGCAATCAGCCCCAGCATTTT. Protein product: CAWSGQGNQPQHF.

The chain joins TRBV10-3 to TRBJ2-3; D gene uncertain. With 3 bases removed from V and 2 bases from J, the gap between germline ends came to 9 bases. The CDR3 has 14 amino acids. Germline values: CDR1 ENHRY, CDR2 SYGVKD. As DNA, the CDR3 is TGTGCCATCAGTGAAAGAACTGACACAGATACGCAGTATTTT. This sequence encodes CAISERTDTDTQYF.

This chain joins TRBV7-2 and TRBJ1-4; 8 positions agree with TRBD1. J lost 4 bases, V lost 1 base, and 2 bases had no gene match. Germline lookup yields CDR1 SGHTA and CDR2 FQGNSA. The CDR3 has 15 amino acids. The CDR3 is CASSLGRGRNEKLFF. DNA of the CDR3: TGTGCCAGCAGCTTAGGCAGGGGGCGTAATGAAAAACTGTTTTTT.

The rearrangement links TRBV5-1 to TRBJ1-1; D might be TRBD1 (5 bases). CDR3 length: 14 residues. V lost 0 bases and J 7 bases, leaving 13 bases between the germline ends. CDR1 is SGHRS and CDR2 is YFSETQ in the germline V gene. CDR3 loop: CASSLAPGEREAFF. The CDR3 bases are TGCGCCAGCAGCTTGGCCCCGGGGGAACGTGAAGCTTTCTTT.

The rearrangement joins TRBV4-1 to TRBJ2-3, with TRBD1 identical over 7 bases. The ends lost 1 base at V and 1 base at J; junction bases unmatched: 5. From germline, CDR1 is MGHRA and CDR2 YSYEKL. The CDR3 runs to 16 residues. The CDR3 region is CASSQVLGGGTDTQYF. The CDR3 DNA is TGCGCCAGCAGCCAAGTTCTAGGGGGCGGCACAGATACGCAGTATTTT.

V is TRBV5-6 and J is TRBJ2-3; perhaps TRBD2 as D (6 bases). The CDR3 spans 16 residues. V gave up 2 bases and J gave up 0 bases, with 13 bases separating them. CDR1 is SGHDT and CDR2 is YYEEEE in the germline V gene. The CDR3 DNA is TGTGCCAGCAGCTTCCCCTTCGGGAGTAGCACAGATACGCAGTATTTT. The encoded protein is CASSFPFGSSTDTQYF.

The chain recombines TRBV6-4 with TRBJ2-1, with 7 positions matching TRBD1. This CDR3 has 15 amino acids. Germline loops: CDR1 MRHNA, CDR2 SNTAGT. V lost 2 bases, J lost 6 bases, and 7 bases stayed unmatched. In DNA form, the CDR3 reads TGTGCCAGCAGTGACAGGGACAGTCCCGGCAATGAGCAGTTCTTC. It specifies CASSDRDSPGNEQFF.

The chain employs TRBV5-6 and TRBJ2-1, with 8 bases lining up with TRBD1. The CDR3 extends over 15 amino acids. J gave up 6 bases and V 1 base, and 6 bases lay outside the gene matches. Germline V lookup: CDR1 SGHDT, CDR2 YYEEEE. The CDR3 DNA reads TGTGCCAGCAGCTTGTGGCAGGGGGCGGTCAATGAGCAGTTCTTC. Translated: CASSLWQGAVNEQFF.

V and J are TRBV7-9 and TRBJ1-6; D is perhaps TRBD1 (6 bases). The CDR3 is 14 amino acids. Germline CDR1 is SEHNR and CDR2 is FQNEAQ (reference sequence). Trimming shortened V by 6 bases and J by 5 bases, and 11 bases separated the two germline ends. This CDR3 reads CASSADSDNSPLHF. The CDR3, as DNA: TGTGCCAGCAGTGCGGACAGCGATAATTCACCCCTCCACTTT.

The chain combines TRBV30 with TRBJ2-7; 10 bases align to TRBD2. The CDR3 is made up of 15 amino acids. Germline V gene lookup returns CDR1 GTSNPN and CDR2 SVGIG (reference sequence). The V segment lost 3 bases and the J segment 4 bases; nucleotides outside the gene matches: 9. CDR3 in DNA: TGTGCCTGGAGAGCACCTAGCGGGAGTGATTACGAGCAGTACTTC. Translation gives CAWRAPSGSDYEQYF.

V and J are TRBV5-1 and TRBJ2-7; the match to TRBD1 covers 7 bases. This CDR3 is built from 14 residues. Trimming took 4 bases from V and 3 from J; bases not matched to a gene: 7. From germline, CDR1 is SGHRS and CDR2 YFSETQ. The CDR3 region is CASSPQQGFYEQYF. Written as DNA, the CDR3 is TGCGCCAGCAGCCCCCAACAGGGGTTCTACGAGCAGTACTTC.